This paragraph covers one TCR beta chain sequence. Libraries were prepared by immunoSEQ multiplex PCR; TCRdb keeps only in-frame clonotypes and omits some of them. The repertoire holds approximately 60,000 clones, roughly 84% seen once, with around 6.6% in the top ten. This entry is derived from a study of T cell responses to AZD1222 COVID-19 vaccine. V lost 7 bases and J 5 bases, leaving 18 bases between the germline ends. Germline-derived CDR1 and CDR2 are MDHEN and SYDVKM. This CDR3 region has 15 residues. The starting material was peripheral blood, obtained on day 0 of AZD1222 vaccination. The rearrangement uses TRBV28 and TRBJ2-1; TRBD1 or TRBD2 may be the D gene (6 bases each). This TCR derives from an adult in good health. The CDR3 protein is CASTRVGGTHNEQFF. For the CDR3, the DNA is TGTGCCAGCACCCGGGTGGGGGGCACCCACAATGAGCAGTTCTTC.